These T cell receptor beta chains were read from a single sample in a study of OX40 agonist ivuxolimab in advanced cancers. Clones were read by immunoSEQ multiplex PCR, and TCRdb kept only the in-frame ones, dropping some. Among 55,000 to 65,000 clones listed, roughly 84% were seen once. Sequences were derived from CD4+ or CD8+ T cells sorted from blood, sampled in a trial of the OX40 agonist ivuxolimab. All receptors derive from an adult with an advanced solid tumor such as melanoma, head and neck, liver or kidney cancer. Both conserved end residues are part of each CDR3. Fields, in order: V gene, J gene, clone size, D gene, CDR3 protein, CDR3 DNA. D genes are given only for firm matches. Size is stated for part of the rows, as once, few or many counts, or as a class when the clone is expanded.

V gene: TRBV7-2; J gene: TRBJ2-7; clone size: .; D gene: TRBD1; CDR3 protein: CASSLGGQPSYEQYF; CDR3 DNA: TGTGCCAGCAGCTTAGGGGGACAGCCTTCCTACGAGCAGTACTTC
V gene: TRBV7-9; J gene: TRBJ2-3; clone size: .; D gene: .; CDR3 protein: CASSLAGPSTDTQYF; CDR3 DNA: TGTGCCAGCAGCTTAGCGGGCCCCAGCACAGATACGCAGTATTTT
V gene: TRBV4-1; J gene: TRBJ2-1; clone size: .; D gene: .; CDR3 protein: CASSQDRSGSYNEQFF; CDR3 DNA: TGCGCCAGCAGCCAAGATAGGTCAGGGTCCTACAATGAGCAGTTCTTC
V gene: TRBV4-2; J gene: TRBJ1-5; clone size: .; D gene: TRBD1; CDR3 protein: CASSPGQGIGQPQHF; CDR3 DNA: TGTGCCAGCAGCCCGGGACAGGGGATCGGACAGCCCCAGCATTTT
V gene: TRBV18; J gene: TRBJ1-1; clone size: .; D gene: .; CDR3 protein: CASSPVDLGVGTEAFF; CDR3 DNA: TGTGCCAGCTCACCAGTGGACCTTGGCGTTGGCACTGAAGCTTTCTTT
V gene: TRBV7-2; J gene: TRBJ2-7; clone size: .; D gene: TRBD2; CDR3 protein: CASSYVSGAPYEQYF; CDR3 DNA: TGTGCCAGCAGCTACGTTAGCGGGGCCCCCTACGAGCAGTACTTC
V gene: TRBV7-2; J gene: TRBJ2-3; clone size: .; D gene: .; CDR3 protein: CASSRPPRTDTQYF; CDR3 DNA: TGTGCCAGCAGCCGCCCCCCCCGCACAGATACGCAGTATTTT
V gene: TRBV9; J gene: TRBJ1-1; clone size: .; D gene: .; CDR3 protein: CASSVDSVGPTEAFF; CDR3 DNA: TGTGCCAGCAGCGTCGACAGTGTGGGGCCCACTGAAGCTTTCTTT
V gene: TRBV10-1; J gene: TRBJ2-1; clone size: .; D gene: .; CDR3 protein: CASRQDSGNEQFF; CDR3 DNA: TGCGCCAGCAGACAAGACAGCGGGAATGAGCAGTTCTTC
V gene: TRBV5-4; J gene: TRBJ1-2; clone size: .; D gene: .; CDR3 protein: CASSPDTSGYHGYTF; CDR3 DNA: TGTGCCAGCAGCCCGGACACGTCAGGGTATCATGGCTACACCTTC
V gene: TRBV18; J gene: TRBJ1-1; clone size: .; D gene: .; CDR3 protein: CASSPQGGAEAFF; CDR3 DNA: TGTGCCAGCTCACCGCAGGGAGGCGCTGAAGCTTTCTTT
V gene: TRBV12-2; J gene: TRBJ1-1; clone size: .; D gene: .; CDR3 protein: CASRPTMGVQGLNTEAFF; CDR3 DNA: TGTGCAAGTCGCCCGACTATGGGCGTACAGGGGTTGAACACTGAAGCTTTCTTT
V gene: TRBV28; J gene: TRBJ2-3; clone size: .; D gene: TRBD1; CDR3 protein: CASSLWRTGGDTQYF; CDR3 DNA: TGTGCCAGCAGTTTATGGCGGACAGGGGGAGATACGCAGTATTTT
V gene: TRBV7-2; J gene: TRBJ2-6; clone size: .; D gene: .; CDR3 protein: CASSNTRSGVLTF; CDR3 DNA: TGTGCCAGCAGCAACACCAGATCGGGCGTCCTGACTTTC
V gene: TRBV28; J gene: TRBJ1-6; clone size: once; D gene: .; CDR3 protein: CASSLSGFAYNSPLHF; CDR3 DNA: TGTGCCAGCAGTTTATCGGGATTCGCCTATAATTCACCCCTCCACTTT
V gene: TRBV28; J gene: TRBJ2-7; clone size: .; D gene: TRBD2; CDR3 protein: CASSSLAGGPPEQYF; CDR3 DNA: TGTGCCAGCAGTTCCTTAGCGGGAGGGCCTCCCGAGCAGTACTTC
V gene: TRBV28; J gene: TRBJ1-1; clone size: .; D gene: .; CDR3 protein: CASTGVGYTEAFF; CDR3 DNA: TGTGCCAGCACGGGCGTGGGGTACACTGAAGCTTTCTTT
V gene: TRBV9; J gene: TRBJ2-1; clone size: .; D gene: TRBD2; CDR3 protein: CASSARTRLNEQFF; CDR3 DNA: TGTGCCAGCAGCGCGAGGACTAGACTTAATGAGCAGTTCTTC
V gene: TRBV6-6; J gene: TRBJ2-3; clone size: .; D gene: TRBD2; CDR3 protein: CASSSLGTSDRDTQYF; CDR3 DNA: TGTGCCAGCAGTTCCCTCGGGACTAGCGATCGCGATACGCAGTATTTT
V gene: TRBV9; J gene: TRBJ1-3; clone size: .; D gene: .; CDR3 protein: CASSVAPGMGNTIYF; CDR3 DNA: TGTGCCAGCAGCGTAGCTCCAGGGATGGGAAACACCATATATTTT
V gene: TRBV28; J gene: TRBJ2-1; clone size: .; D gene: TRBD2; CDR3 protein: CASSPTGRGRGNEQFF; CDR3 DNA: TGTGCCAGCAGCCCCACTGGTCGCGGGAGGGGAAATGAGCAGTTCTTC
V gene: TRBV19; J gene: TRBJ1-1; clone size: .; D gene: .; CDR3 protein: CASHYIGKDTEAFF; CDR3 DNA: TGTGCCAGCCACTACATCGGGAAGGACACTGAAGCTTTCTTT
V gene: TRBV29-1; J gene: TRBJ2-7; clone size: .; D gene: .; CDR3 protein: CSVELELGREQYF; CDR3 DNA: TGCAGCGTTGAATTGGAACTAGGGCGGGAGCAGTACTTC
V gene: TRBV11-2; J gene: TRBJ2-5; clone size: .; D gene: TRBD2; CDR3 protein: CASSFLAGGSEETQYF; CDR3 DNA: TGTGCCAGCAGCTTTCTAGCGGGAGGGTCCGAAGAGACCCAGTACTTC
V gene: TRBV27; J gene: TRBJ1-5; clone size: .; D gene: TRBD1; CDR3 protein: CASSLGTGGNQPQHF; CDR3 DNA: TGTGCCAGCAGTCTCGGGACAGGGGGGAATCAGCCCCAGCATTTT
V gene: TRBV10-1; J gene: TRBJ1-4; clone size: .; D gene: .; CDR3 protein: CASSGTEGKLFF; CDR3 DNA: TGCGCCAGCAGTGGGACGGAGGGAAAACTGTTTTTT
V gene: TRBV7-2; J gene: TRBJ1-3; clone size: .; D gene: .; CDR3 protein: CASSLTAATGNTIYF; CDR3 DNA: TGTGCCAGCAGCTTAACGGCTGCCACTGGAAACACCATATATTTT
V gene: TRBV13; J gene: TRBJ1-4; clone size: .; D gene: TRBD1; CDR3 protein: CASSAAPGTGLGETNEKLFF; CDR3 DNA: TGTGCCAGCAGCGCCGCTCCCGGGACAGGGTTAGGAGAAACTAATGAAAAACTGTTTTTT
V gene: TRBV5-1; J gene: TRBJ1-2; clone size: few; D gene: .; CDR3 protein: CASSPSPGNYGYTF; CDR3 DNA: TGCGCCAGCAGCCCATCCCCGGGGAACTATGGCTACACCTTC
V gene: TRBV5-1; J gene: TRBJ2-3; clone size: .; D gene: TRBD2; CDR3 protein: CASSWGASGSYTQYF; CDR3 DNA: TGCGCCAGCAGCTGGGGGGCTAGCGGGAGTTATACGCAGTATTTT
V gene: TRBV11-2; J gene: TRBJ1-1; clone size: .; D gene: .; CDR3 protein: CASSYRDTKAFF; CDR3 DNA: TGTGCCAGCAGCTACCGGGACACGAAAGCTTTCTTT
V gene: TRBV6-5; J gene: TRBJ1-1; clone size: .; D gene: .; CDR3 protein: CASSSPTKKMNTEAFF; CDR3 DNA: TGTGCCAGCAGTTCTCCAACAAAAAAAATGAACACTGAAGCTTTCTTT
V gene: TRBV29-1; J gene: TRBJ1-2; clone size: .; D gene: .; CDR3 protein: CSVGTPNGGYTF; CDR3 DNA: TGCAGCGTAGGGACGCCCAATGGTGGCTACACCTTC
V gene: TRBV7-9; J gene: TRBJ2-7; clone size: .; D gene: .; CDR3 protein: CASSRRHGLRGDYEQYF; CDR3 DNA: TGTGCCAGCAGTAGGAGACATGGGTTGAGGGGTGACTACGAGCAGTACTTC
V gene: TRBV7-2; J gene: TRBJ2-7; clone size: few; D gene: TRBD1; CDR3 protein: CASSLGQGEVQYF; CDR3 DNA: TGTGCCAGCAGCTTAGGACAGGGGGAGGTACAGTACTTC
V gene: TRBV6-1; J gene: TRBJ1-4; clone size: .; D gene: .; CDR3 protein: CASTQNPREKLFF; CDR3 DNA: TGTGCCAGCACCCAAAATCCGAGGGAAAAACTGTTTTTT
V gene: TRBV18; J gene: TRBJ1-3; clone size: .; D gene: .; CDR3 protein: CASSPPGGAGPGNTIYF; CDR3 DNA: TGTGCCAGCTCACCACCGGGGGGCGCGGGGCCTGGAAACACCATATATTTT
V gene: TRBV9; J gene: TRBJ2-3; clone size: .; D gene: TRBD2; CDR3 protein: CASSVLSGRASDTQYF; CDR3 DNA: TGTGCCAGCAGCGTTCTGAGCGGGAGGGCGTCAGATACGCAGTATTTT
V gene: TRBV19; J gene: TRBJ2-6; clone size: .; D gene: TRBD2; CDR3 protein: CASSPRASGRARGANVLTF; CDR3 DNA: TGTGCCAGTAGCCCAAGGGCTAGCGGGAGGGCCCGAGGGGCCAACGTCCTGACTTTC
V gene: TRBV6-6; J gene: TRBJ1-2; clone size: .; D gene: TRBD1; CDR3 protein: CASSRQGDGYTF; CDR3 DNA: TGTGCCAGCAGTCGACAGGGGGATGGCTACACCTTC
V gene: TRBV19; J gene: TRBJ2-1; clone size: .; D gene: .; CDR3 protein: CASKGDTSYNEQFF; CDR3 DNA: TGTGCCAGTAAAGGGGACACCTCCTACAATGAGCAGTTCTTC
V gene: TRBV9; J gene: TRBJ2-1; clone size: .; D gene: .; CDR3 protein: CASSVGASSYNEQFF; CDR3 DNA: TGTGCCAGCAGCGTAGGCGCTTCCTCCTACAATGAGCAGTTCTTC
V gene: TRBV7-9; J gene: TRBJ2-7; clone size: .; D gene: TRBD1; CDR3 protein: CASSHGQVAYEQYF; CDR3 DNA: TGTGCCAGCAGCCACGGACAGGTTGCCTACGAGCAGTACTTC
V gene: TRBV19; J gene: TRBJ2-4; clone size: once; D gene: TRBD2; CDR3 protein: CASSFLTSGKNIQYF; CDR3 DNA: TGTGCCAGTAGTTTCTTGACTAGCGGGAAGAACATTCAGTACTTC
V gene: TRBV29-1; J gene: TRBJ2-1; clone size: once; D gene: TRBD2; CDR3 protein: CSVALMAGATNNEQFF; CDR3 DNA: TGCAGCGTCGCATTGATGGCGGGAGCGACAAACAATGAGCAGTTCTTC
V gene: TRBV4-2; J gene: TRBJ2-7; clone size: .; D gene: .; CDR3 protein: CASSQEDYEQYF; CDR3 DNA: TGTGCCAGCAGCCAAGAAGATTACGAGCAGTACTTC
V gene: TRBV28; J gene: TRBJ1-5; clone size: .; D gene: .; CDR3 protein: CASSPREVQPQHF; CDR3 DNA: TGTGCCAGCAGTCCTCGAGAGGTTCAGCCCCAGCATTTT
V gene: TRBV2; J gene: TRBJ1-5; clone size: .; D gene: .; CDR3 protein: CASSEDLAGAQPQHF; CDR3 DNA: TGTGCCAGCAGTGAAGACCTCGCAGGCGCCCAGCCCCAGCATTTT
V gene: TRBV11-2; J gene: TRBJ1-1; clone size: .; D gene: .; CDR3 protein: CASSLGTSSTTEAFF; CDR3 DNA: TGTGCCAGCAGCCTCGGGACCAGTTCGACCACTGAAGCTTTCTTT
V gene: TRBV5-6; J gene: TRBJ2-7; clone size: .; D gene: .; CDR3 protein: CASSLVSTYEQYF; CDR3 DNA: TGTGCCAGCAGCTTGGTATCAACCTACGAGCAGTACTTC
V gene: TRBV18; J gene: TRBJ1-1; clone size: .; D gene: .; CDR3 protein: CASSPWGTVNTEAFF; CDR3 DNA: TGTGCCAGCTCACCATGGGGGACGGTGAACACTGAAGCTTTCTTT
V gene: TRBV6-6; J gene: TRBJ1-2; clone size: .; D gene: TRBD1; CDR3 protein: CASRPGQGGYHGYTF; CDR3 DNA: TGTGCCAGCAGGCCCGGACAGGGTGGATACCATGGCTACACCTTC
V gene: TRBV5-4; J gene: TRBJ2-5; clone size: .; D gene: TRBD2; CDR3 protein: CASSSPAGGKETQYF; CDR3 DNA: TGTGCCAGCAGCTCCCCAGCGGGGGGGAAGGAGACCCAGTACTTC
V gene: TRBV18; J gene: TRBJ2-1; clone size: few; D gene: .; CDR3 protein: CASSLDGTSYNEQFF; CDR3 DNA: TGTGCCAGCTCACTAGACGGAACCTCCTACAATGAGCAGTTCTTC
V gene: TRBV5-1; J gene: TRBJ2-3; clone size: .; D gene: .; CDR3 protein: CASSRFRTATDTQYF; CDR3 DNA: TGCGCCAGCAGCCGGTTCAGGACAGCCACAGATACGCAGTATTTT
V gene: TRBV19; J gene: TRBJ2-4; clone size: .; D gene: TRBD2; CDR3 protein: CASSTGLAGDWVKNIQYF; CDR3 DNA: TGTGCCAGTAGTACGGGACTAGCGGGAGACTGGGTCAAAAACATTCAGTACTTC
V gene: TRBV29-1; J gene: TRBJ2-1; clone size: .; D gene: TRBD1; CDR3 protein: CSGGQGRNEQFF; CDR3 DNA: TGCAGCGGTGGACAGGGGCGGAATGAGCAGTTCTTC
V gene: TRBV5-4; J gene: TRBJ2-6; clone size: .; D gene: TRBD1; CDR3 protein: CASRPPGQGSGANVLTF; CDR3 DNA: TGTGCCAGCAGGCCCCCGGGACAGGGCTCTGGGGCCAACGTCCTGACTTTC